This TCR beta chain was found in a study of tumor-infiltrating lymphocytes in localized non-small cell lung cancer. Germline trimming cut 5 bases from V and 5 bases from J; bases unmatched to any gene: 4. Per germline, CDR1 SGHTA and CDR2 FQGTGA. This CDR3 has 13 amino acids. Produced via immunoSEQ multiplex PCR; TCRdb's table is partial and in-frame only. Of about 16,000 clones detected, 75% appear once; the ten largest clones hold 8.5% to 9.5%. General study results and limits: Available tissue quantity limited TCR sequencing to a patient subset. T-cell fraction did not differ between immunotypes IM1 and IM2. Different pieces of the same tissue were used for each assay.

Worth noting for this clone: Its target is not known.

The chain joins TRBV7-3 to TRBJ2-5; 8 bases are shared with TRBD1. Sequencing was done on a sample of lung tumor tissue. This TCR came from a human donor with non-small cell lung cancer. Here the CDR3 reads CASSIGQGETQYF. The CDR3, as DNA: TGTGCCAGCAGCATTGGACAGGGCGAGACCCAGTACTTC.